The 24 T cell receptor beta chains presented below share a single source sample, sequenced in a study of T cell changes during pregnancy in multiple sclerosis. Method: immunoSEQ multiplex PCR; TCRdb's copy keeps in-frame clones and lacks some. The sample gives 30,000 to 35,000 clones, around nine tenths of which show up once; about 0.45% is in the top ten. The input for sequencing was CD4+ T cells from peripheral blood mononuclear cells, taken in the second trimester of pregnancy. These receptors all come from a female donor in good health, enrolled as a control in a pregnancy study.

The rearrangement links TRBV19 to TRBJ1-1, with D perhaps matching TRBD1 (6 bases). CDR3 length: 15 residues. CDR1 and CDR2 (germline): LNHDA, SQIVND (reference sequence). The V and J ends lost 7 bases and 5 bases respectively, with 20 bases between them. The CDR3 is CASKMMLGRGTEAFF. CDR3 in DNA: TGTGCCAGTAAGATGATGCTGGGCAGGGGTACTGAAGCTTTCTTT.

V and J are TRBV5-1 and TRBJ2-1; 15 bases map to TRBD2. Germline CDR1 is SGHRS and CDR2 is YFSETQ. The CDR3 contains 16 residues. Trimming removed 1 base from V and 7 bases from J; junction bases left unmatched: 3. The CDR3 loop reads CASSLRTSGGANEQFF. DNA of the CDR3: TGCGCCAGCAGCTTGCGGACTAGCGGGGGGGCGAATGAGCAGTTCTTC.

This clone was seen a handful of times. The chain carries TRBV7-9 and TRBJ2-3; D unclear. Trimming cost V 2 bases and J 2 bases, with 8 bases left between them. From germline, CDR1 is SEHNR and CDR2 FQNEAQ (reference sequence). CDR3 length: 14 residues. The CDR3 DNA follows: TGTGCCAGCAGCTTAAGTCAGTCCACAGATACGCAGTATTTT. It codes for CASSLSQSTDTQYF.

The chain links TRBV6-6 to TRBJ2-1; 7 bases fit TRBD1. The CDR3 is 14 amino acids. The V gene's germline CDR1 is MNHNY and CDR2 SVGAGI (reference sequence). Trimming at V came to 2 bases and at J to 8 bases, leaving 6 bases not matched to a gene. This chain's CDR3 is CASSYGQVGDEQFF. The CDR3 DNA reads as TGTGCCAGCAGTTACGGACAGGTAGGCGATGAGCAGTTCTTC.

J is TRBJ2-7 and V is TRBV27; D is unclear. Germline assignment: CDR1 MNHEY and CDR2 SMNVEV (reference sequence). V was trimmed by 0 bases and J by 3 bases, leaving 12 bases between them. The CDR3 is 15 amino acids. CDR3 nucleotide sequence: TGTGCCAGCAGTTTATCCCCTCTAAGAGGCTACGAGCAGTACTTC. Translation: CASSLSPLRGYEQYF.

This chain joins TRBV6-1 and TRBJ1-6; 9 positions agree with TRBD1. CDR1 MNHNS and CDR2 SASEGT come from the germline V gene. CDR3 length: 15 amino acids. After removal of 4 bases from V and 7 bases from J, the junction contained 5 bases not matched to a gene. The CDR3 DNA is TGTGCCAGCAGTGCACCGGGACAGGGAAATTCACCCCTCCACTTT. Translating it yields CASSAPGQGNSPLHF.

This clone is labeled as medium-sized. This chain connects TRBV29-1 to TRBJ1-1; D is uncertain. The V and J ends lost 4 bases and 5 bases respectively, with 14 bases between them. CDR3 length equals 13 residues. Germline loops: CDR1 SQVTM, CDR2 ANQGSEA. The CDR3 DNA is TGCAGCGTTGCTCTCTCGGGGAAGACTGAAGCTTTCTTT. It encodes CSVALSGKTEAFF.

The chain combines TRBV5-1 with TRBJ1-3; D gene uncertain. CDR1 and CDR2 from the germline V gene are SGHRS and YFSETQ. Trimming removed 4 bases from V and 0 bases from J, with 14 bases in between. There are 16 residues in the CDR3. The DNA for the CDR3 is TGCGCCAGCAGCCCTCTACAGTCCTTCTCTGGAAACACCATATATTTT. Residues: CASSPLQSFSGNTIYF.

The chain carries TRBV7-2 and TRBJ1-1, with D possibly being TRBD1 (5 bases). Between the trimmed V and J ends, which lost 5 bases and 11 bases, there was a span of 18 bases. Germline V gives CDR1 SGHTA, CDR2 FQGNSA. The CDR3 length is 13 residues. CDR3 residues: CASSPGGVEKAFF. CDR3 DNA sequence: TGTGCCAGCAGCCCGGGAGGGGTCGAGAAGGCTTTCTTT.

As to this clone: The junction departs from germline at one end; a sequencing error may be responsible. The chain is built from TRBV30 and TRBJ1-2; possibly TRBD1 for D (5 bases). CDR3 size: 8 residues. Germline CDR1 is GTSNPN and CDR2 is SVGIG (reference sequence). CDR3 amino acids: CAWSWGHF. CDR3 DNA: TGTGCCTGGAGTTGGGGCCACTTC.

The chain has TRBV27 and TRBJ2-7, with 10 bases lining up with TRBD1. CDR3 length equals 16 residues. From germline, CDR1 is MNHEY and CDR2 SMNVEV (reference sequence). V lost 2 bases, J lost 6 bases, and 10 bases stayed unmatched. The CDR3 spells CASSLGGQGPFGEQYF. DNA for the CDR3: TGTGCCAGCAGTTTAGGGGGACAGGGGCCCTTTGGCGAGCAGTACTTC.

The rearrangement links TRBV20-1 to TRBJ2-7, with 7 nucleotides matching TRBD2. Germline CDR1 and CDR2: DFQATT and SNEGSKA (reference sequence). With 2 bases clipped from V and 7 bases from J, the junction kept 2 bases outside the gene matches. The CDR3 sequence is 11 residues long. In nucleotides, the CDR3 is TGCAGTGCTAGACAGGGAGGGGAGCAGTACTTC. It codes for CSARQGGEQYF.

V usage is TRBV5-1 and J usage is TRBJ2-5; 7 nucleotides match TRBD2. V lost 4 bases and J lost 5; bases outside the gene matches: 20. Germline V gene lookup returns CDR1 SGHRS and CDR2 YFSETQ. The CDR3 covers 18 residues. CDR3 DNA: TGCGCCAGCAGCCTACGACCGCAGGGCGGGGGAACCACGGAGACCCAGTACTTC. Protein sequence: CASSLRPQGGGTTETQYF.

Only one count was recorded for this clone. The rearrangement uses TRBV5-8 and TRBJ2-4; 7 bases map to TRBD1. V trimming: 3 bases; J trimming: 9 bases; junction bases outside the gene matches: 9. CDR1 and CDR2 from the germline V gene are SGHTS and YDEGEE. This CDR3 contains 14 residues. CDR3: CASSYTDRARIQYF. In nucleotides, the CDR3 is TGTGCCAGCAGCTACACCGACAGGGCCCGCATTCAGTACTTC.

The chain joins TRBV11-3 to TRBJ2-1; 8 positions match TRBD2. The CDR3 covers 12 residues. V was pared by 5 bases and J by 9 bases, with 3 bases of the junction left unmatched. CDR1 SGHNT and CDR2 YENEEA come from the germline V gene. In DNA form, the CDR3 reads TGTGCCAGCAGCGCGGGGGGCGTTGAGCAGTTCTTC. It translates to CASSAGGVEQFF.

The chain is built from TRBV14 and TRBJ1-5; D is unresolved. CDR1 and CDR2 from the germline V gene are SGHDN and FVKESK. CDR3 length: 13 residues. V gave up 4 bases and J gave up 7 bases, with 11 bases separating them. The CDR3 DNA reads TGTGCCAGCAGCCCAGGACTCGAACAGCCCCAGCATTTT. Its protein is CASSPGLEQPQHF.

The V gene is TRBV5-6, the J gene TRBJ1-2; tentative D call: TRBD1 (6 bases). The CDR3 has 15 amino acids. Trimming removed 8 bases at V and 3 bases at J, with 20 bases between. Germline CDR1 is SGHDT and CDR2 is YYEEEE. This CDR3 reads CASPPPGQHHYGYTF. The CDR3, as DNA: TGTGCCAGTCCGCCCCCGGGACAACACCACTATGGCTACACCTTC. The full variable domain, in which reference TRBV5-6 and TRBJ1-2 provide the parts outside the CDR3, is DAGVTQSPTHLIKTRGQQVTLRCSPKSGHDTVSWYQQALGQGPQFIFQYYEEEERQRGNFPDRFSGHQFPNYSSELNVNALLLGDSALYLCASPPPGQHHYGYTFGSGTRLTVV.

This clone was recorded once. The V and J genes are TRBV30 and TRBJ2-5, with D unclear. The J call may be incorrect, as the DNA end agrees better with TRBJ2-7. Germline V lookup: CDR1 GTSNPN, CDR2 SVGIG (reference sequence). This CDR3 has 14 residues. The CDR3 region is CAWSGAGALAEQYF. The CDR3 coding sequence is TGTGCCTGGAGTGGCGCCGGAGCTTTGGCCGAGCAGTACTTC.

V gene TRBV30 combines with J gene TRBJ2-5; 7 positions agree with TRBD1. With V trimmed by 1 base and J by 2 bases, 4 bases remained unmatched. The CDR3 covers 14 residues. The germline gives CDR1 GTSNPN, CDR2 SVGIG (reference sequence). In nucleotides, the CDR3 is TGTGCCTGGAGTGAGGGGGCCTTACAAGAGACCCAGTACTTC. Translating it yields CAWSEGALQETQYF.

V gene TRBV7-2 combines with J gene TRBJ1-1, with 10 bases identical to TRBD1. The germline V gene has CDR1 SGHTA and CDR2 FQGNSA. The length of the CDR3 is 15 residues. J lost 4 bases, V lost 5 bases, and 7 bases had no gene match. This CDR3 reads CASSPSGTGATEAFF. In DNA, the CDR3 is TGTGCCAGCAGCCCTTCCGGGACAGGGGCCACTGAAGCTTTCTTT.

The chain recombines TRBV19 with TRBJ2-7, with D possibly TRBD2 on 5 matching bases. Trimming cost V 3 bases and J 2 bases, with 11 bases left between them. The CDR3 extends over 14 amino acids. The germline V gene has CDR1 LNHDA and CDR2 SQIVND (reference sequence). The CDR3 nucleotides read TGTGCCAGTAGTATTAGCAGCGGACCCTACGAGCAGTACTTC. Translating gives CASSISSGPYEQYF.

The chain couples TRBV6-1 to TRBJ2-1; TRBD2 matches 8 bases. J was trimmed by 0 bases and V by 7 bases; bases with no gene match: 2. The CDR3 is 14 residues long. CDR1 is MNHNS and CDR2 is SASEGT in the germline V gene. CDR3 sequence reads: CASTGTSSYNEQFF. The CDR3 DNA follows: TGTGCCAGCACTGGGACTAGCTCCTACAATGAGCAGTTCTTC.

The J gene is TRBJ1-3, the V gene TRBV19; the D gene is possibly TRBD1 (5 bases). Germline V gives CDR1 LNHDA, CDR2 SQIVND (reference sequence). Deletions cut 3 bases from V and 2 bases from J, with 11 bases between. CDR3 size: 15 residues. CDR3 amino acids: CASSIAGLTGNTIYF. For the CDR3, the DNA is TGTGCCAGTAGTATTGCAGGGCTGACTGGAAACACCATATATTTT.

Points on this clone: In the same sample, other DNA sequences code for this CDR3. The chain recombines TRBV2 with TRBJ2-7, with D tentatively TRBD1 (5 bases). Trimming removed 2 bases from V and 6 bases from J, with 17 bases in between. This CDR3 is 15 amino acids long. The germline CDR1 and CDR2 sequences are SNHLY and FYNNEI. CDR3 amino acids: CASSERAGQPPEQYF. CDR3 DNA: TGTGCCAGCAGTGAAAGGGCAGGGCAGCCTCCCGAGCAGTACTTC.